The entry below describes one T cell receptor beta chain. The antigen remains undetermined. This same CDR3 is encoded by further DNA sequences in the sample. The data were obtained in a study of shared clonotypes between healthy human individuals. Overall study: Plates per donor: three CD4 naive, three CD4 memory, two CD8 naive, one CD8 memory.

Study-wide findings and caveats: For naive CD4 cells, approximately 4.8% of clonotypes were shared across a handful of donors. Though the depth was large, rarefaction showed that sorted-subset sequencing was incomplete.

Data came from immunoSEQ multiplex PCR; TCRdb stores just in-frame clones and leaves some out. This table has hundreds of thousands of clones, around 96% appearing once. Germline V gene sequence: CDR1 SEHNR, CDR2 FQNEAQ (reference sequence). Between the trimmed V and J ends, which lost 1 base and 4 bases, there was a span of 5 bases. This CDR3 spans 12 amino acids. Naive CD8 cells, CD45RO-negative and positively selected for CCR7, excluded terminally differentiated effector memory CD45RA+ cells. The chain uses TRBV7-9 and TRBJ2-7; D uncertain. Sequenced: naive CD8+ T cells sorted from blood. This TCR was sampled from a woman in her twenties or thirties in good health. CDR3 sequence (DNA): TGTGCCAGCAGCTTAGGGGTTTACGAGCAGTACTTC. The encoded protein is CASSLGVYEQYF.